A selection of T cell receptor beta chains follows, all from one sample in a study of blood T cell repertoires in COVID-19. Using immunoSEQ multiplex PCR, the repertoire was profiled, and TCRdb retains in-frame clones only, with some absent. The sample consists of about 260,000 clones, over 80% of them appearing once. The sequencing sample was made of PBMCs or T cells enriched from blood (not recorded which). These receptors all come from a man aged 50 to 59 who had been exposed to COVID-19. Each CDR3 is given with its conserved first and last residue. The D gene is left open where the match is weak. Not all rows give a size; the values are once, few, many and, for expanded clones, a class.

d_gene	v_gene	j_gene	abundance	CDR3aa	CDR3nt
.	TRBV3-1/TRBV3-2	TRBJ2-1	.	CASSLTTNSYNEQFF	TGTGCCAGCAGCCTTACTACGAACTCCTACAATGAGCAGTTCTTC
TRBD1	TRBV19	TRBJ1-1	few	CASTLTGTGDTEAFF	TGTGCCAGTACTCTAACCGGGACAGGGGACACTGAAGCTTTCTTT
.	TRBV5-1	TRBJ1-6	.	CASSLDSRNSPLHF	TGCGCCAGCAGCTTGGACTCCCGGAATTCACCCCTCCACTTT
.	TRBV27	TRBJ2-2	.	CASSFPGSGELFF	TGTGCCAGCAGTTTCCCAGGGTCCGGGGAGCTGTTTTTT
TRBD1	TRBV25-1	TRBJ1-3	once	CASSVPQGPGNTIYF	TGTGCCAGCAGTGTCCCACAGGGGCCTGGAAACACCATATATTTT
.	TRBV7-9	TRBJ1-1	few	CASSLSPGGDTEAFF	TGTGCCAGCAGCTTATCCCCGGGAGGGGACACTGAAGCTTTCTTT
TRBD1	TRBV6-5	TRBJ2-7	.	CASSYSGTAALYEQYF	TGTGCCAGCAGTTACTCGGGGACAGCCGCTTTATACGAGCAGTACTTC
.	TRBV11-2	TRBJ1-1	.	CASSLGARNTEAFF	TGTGCCAGCAGCTTAGGAGCGCGGAACACTGAAGCTTTCTTT
.	TRBV5-4	TRBJ2-2	.	CASSLNSRNTGELFF	TGTGCCAGCAGCTTAAACAGCCGGAACACCGGGGAGCTGTTTTTT
.	TRBV19	TRBJ1-1	.	CASSPAGNTEAFF	TGTGCCAGTAGTCCCGCAGGGAACACTGAAGCTTTCTTT
.	TRBV7-2	TRBJ1-1	.	CASSPSQGGRTEAFF	TGTGCCAGCAGCCCGTCACAGGGAGGGCGCACTGAAGCTTTCTTT
.	TRBV10-3	TRBJ1-2	.	CAISESTNLLVGYTF	TGTGCCATCAGTGAGTCTACAAACCTCTTGGTTGGCTACACCTTC
TRBD1	TRBV18	TRBJ2-2	.	CASSPHTTGGSGGELFF	TGTGCCAGCTCACCACACACGACAGGGGGTTCAGGAGGGGAGCTGTTTTTT
TRBD1	TRBV28	TRBJ1-5	few	CASSLGQGNQPQHF	TGTGCCAGCAGCCTAGGACAGGGCAATCAGCCCCAGCATTTT
.	TRBV19	TRBJ1-3	.	CASSNPAGPSGNTIYF	TGTGCCAGTAGCAACCCCGCAGGCCCCTCTGGAAACACCATATATTTT
TRBD1	TRBV28	TRBJ1-4	.	CAGRDSATNEKLFF	TGTGCCGGAAGGGACAGTGCAACTAATGAAAAACTGTTTTTT
TRBD2	TRBV11-3	TRBJ2-3	once	CASSRAGGMSDTQYF	TGTGCCAGCAGCCGAGCGGGAGGGATGTCAGATACGCAGTATTTT
TRBD2	TRBV30	TRBJ2-1	.	CAWSPSGSLQFF	TGTGCCTGGAGCCCCAGCGGGAGTTTACAGTTCTTC
TRBD2	TRBV5-8	TRBJ2-5	.	CASSLEGRGGQETQYF	TGTGCCAGCAGCTTGGAAGGGCGGGGGGGTCAAGAGACCCAGTACTTC
.	TRBV5-4	TRBJ1-6	.	CASRPQEYNSPLHF	TGTGCCAGCAGACCACAGGAGTATAATTCACCCCTCCACTTT
TRBD1	TRBV9	TRBJ1-2	few	CASSGTGGYGYGYTF	TGTGCCAGCAGCGGGACAGGGGGCTACGGCTATGGCTACACCTTC
.	TRBV2	TRBJ1-5	.	CASSDWGGGQPQHF	TGTGCCAGCAGTGATTGGGGGGGTGGTCAGCCCCAGCATTTT
TRBD1	TRBV10-3	TRBJ1-2	.	CAISDDRGARRYTF	TGTGCCATCAGTGATGACAGGGGAGCGAGGCGCTACACCTTC
.	TRBV18	TRBJ1-4	.	CASSLQGITNEKLFF	TGTGCCAGCTCACTACAGGGAATCACTAATGAAAAACTGTTTTTT
TRBD1	TRBV24-1	TRBJ2-2	.	CATRGTANTGELFF	TGTGCCACCAGGGGGACAGCGAACACCGGGGAGCTGTTTTTT
TRBD1	TRBV28	TRBJ1-5	.	CASRTGNQPQHF	TGTGCCAGTCGGACAGGTAATCAGCCCCAGCATTTT
.	TRBV5-1	TRBJ1-4	.	CASRLDSLNEKLFF	TGCGCCAGCCGATTAGACAGCTTAAATGAAAAACTGTTTTTT
.	TRBV5-1	TRBJ1-1	.	CASSSGGRWGEAEAFF	TGCGCCAGCAGCAGTGGTGGCAGGTGGGGGGAGGCTGAAGCTTTCTTT
.	TRBV11-3	TRBJ2-1	.	CASSLDGIGEGVYNEQFF	TGTGCCAGCAGCTTAGATGGGATAGGCGAGGGGGTCTACAATGAGCAGTTCTTC
TRBD1	TRBV23-1	TRBJ1-2	.	CASSQSHPGTGIGYTF	TGCGCCAGCAGTCAATCGCACCCTGGGACAGGCATTGGCTACACCTTC
.	TRBV27	TRBJ2-5	.	CASSSYRDPEETQYF	TGTGCCAGCAGTTCATACCGGGATCCTGAAGAGACCCAGTACTTC
.	TRBV10-3	TRBJ1-1	.	CAISDQGNTEAFF	TGTGCCATCAGTGACCAGGGGAATACTGAAGCTTTCTTT
.	TRBV12-3/TRBV12-4	TRBJ1-1	.	CASTSVTEAFF	TGTGCCAGCACCTCCGTCACTGAAGCTTTCTTT
.	TRBV5-5	TRBJ1-2	.	CASSLAPANYGYTF	TGTGCCAGCAGCTTGGCGCCAGCTAACTATGGCTACACCTTC
TRBD2	TRBV11-3	TRBJ2-5	.	CASSRRLAGTETQYF	TGTGCCAGCAGCCGACGACTAGCGGGAACAGAGACCCAGTACTTC
.	TRBV3-1/TRBV3-2	TRBJ1-5	.	CASSQGEGNQPQHF	TGTGCCAGCAGCCAGGGGGAGGGCAATCAGCCCCAGCATTTT
TRBD1	TRBV3-1/TRBV3-2	TRBJ1-2	.	CASSHLDRAGYTF	TGTGCCAGCAGCCACCTCGACAGGGCTGGCTACACCTTC
TRBD1	TRBV4-2	TRBJ1-6	few	CASSQEQGASPLHF	TGTGCCAGCAGCCAAGAACAGGGGGCTTCACCCCTCCACTTT
TRBD1	TRBV28	TRBJ2-2	.	CASSGQGALLAGELFF	TGTGCCTCCTCTGGACAGGGGGCGCTTTTGGCCGGGGAGCTGTTTTTT
.	TRBV5-5	TRBJ2-3	.	CASSPNTENTQYF	TGTGCCAGCAGCCCGAACACCGAAAATACGCAGTATTTT
TRBD1	TRBV3-1/TRBV3-2	TRBJ1-1	.	CASSSGTTRQGEAFF	TGTGCCAGCAGCTCAGGTACAACTCGACAGGGAGAAGCTTTCTTT
TRBD2	TRBV11-2	TRBJ2-3	once	CASSRGLAGTDTQYF	TGTGCCAGCAGCCGGGGACTAGCGGGAACAGATACGCAGTATTTT
TRBD2	TRBV13	TRBJ2-3	.	CASSVLAGVTDTQYF	TGTGCCAGCAGCGTTTTAGCGGGAGTCACAGATACGCAGTATTTT
.	TRBV12-3/TRBV12-4	TRBJ1-5	.	CASSLRLNQPQHF	TGTGCCAGCAGTTTGAGGTTGAATCAGCCCCAGCATTTT